This TCR beta chain was observed in a study of graft-versus-host responses after intestinal transplantation. Turning to the study itself: Multivisceral, liver-intestinal, or isolated intestinal transplants were received by the recipients. Induction using anti-thymocyte globulin, followed by tacrolimus and steroids for approximately three years, was given to all recipients.

Regarding this clone: Its antigen is still unknown.

The CDR3 spans 15 residues. CDR1 and CDR2 from the germline V gene are SGHRS and YFSETQ. Trimming removed 1 base from V and 0 bases from J, with 10 bases in between. Study-wide results and limits: Peak GvH clone levels in circulation were associated with early post-transplant HvG declines. In recipient marrow, GvH clones were found, and some appeared first in ileum or blood.

Using immunoSEQ multiplex PCR, the repertoire was profiled, and TCRdb retains in-frame clones only, with some absent. The sample has tens of thousands of clones; 65% to 85% are singletons. This rearrangement joins TRBV5-1 to TRBJ1-1; tentative D call: TRBD1 (6 bases). The origin of this receptor is a human donor who was the organ donor for an intestinal transplant. The sample consisted of unstimulated CD4+ T cells sorted from spleen or lymph node cells, taken before transplant. The CDR3 loop reads CASSLNTGLNTEAFF. The CDR3 nucleotides read TGCGCCAGCAGCTTGAATACAGGGTTGAACACTGAAGCTTTCTTT.